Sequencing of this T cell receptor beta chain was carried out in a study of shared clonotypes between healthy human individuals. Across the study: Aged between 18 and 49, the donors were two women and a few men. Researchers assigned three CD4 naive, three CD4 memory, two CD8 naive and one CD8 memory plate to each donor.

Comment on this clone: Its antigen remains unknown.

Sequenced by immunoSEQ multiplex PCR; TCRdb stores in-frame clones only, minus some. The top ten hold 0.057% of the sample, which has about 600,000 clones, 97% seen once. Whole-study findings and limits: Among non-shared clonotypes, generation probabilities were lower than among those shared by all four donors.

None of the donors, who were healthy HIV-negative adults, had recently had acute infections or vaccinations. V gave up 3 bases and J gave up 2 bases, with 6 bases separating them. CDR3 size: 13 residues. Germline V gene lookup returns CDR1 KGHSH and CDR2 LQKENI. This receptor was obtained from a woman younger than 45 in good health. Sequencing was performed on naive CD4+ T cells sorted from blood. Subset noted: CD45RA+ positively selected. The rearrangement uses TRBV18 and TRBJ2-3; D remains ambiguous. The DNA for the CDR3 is TGTGCCAGCTCACCCTCCCCCACAGATACGCAGTATTTT. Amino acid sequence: CASSPSPTDTQYF.